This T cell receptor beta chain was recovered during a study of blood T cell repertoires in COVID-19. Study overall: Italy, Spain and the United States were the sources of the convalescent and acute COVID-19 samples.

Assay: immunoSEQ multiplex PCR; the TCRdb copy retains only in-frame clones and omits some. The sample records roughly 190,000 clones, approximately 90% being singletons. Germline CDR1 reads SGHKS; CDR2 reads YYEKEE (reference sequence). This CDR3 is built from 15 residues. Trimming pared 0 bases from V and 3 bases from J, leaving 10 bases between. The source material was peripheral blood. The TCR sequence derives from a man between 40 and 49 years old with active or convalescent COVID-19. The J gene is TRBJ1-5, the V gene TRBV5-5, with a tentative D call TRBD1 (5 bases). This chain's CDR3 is CASSLAQGFNQPQHF. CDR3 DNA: TGTGCCAGCAGCTTGGCCCAGGGCTTCAATCAGCCCCAGCATTTT.